This T cell receptor (beta chain) was profiled in a study of T cell responses to AZD1222 COVID-19 vaccine. Germline V lookup: CDR1 KGHDR, CDR2 SFDVKD. The CDR3 is 14 amino acids. V was clipped by 7 bases and J by 3 bases; unmatched bases: 2. Method: immunoSEQ multiplex PCR; TCRdb's copy keeps in-frame clones and lacks some. The repertoire has 100,000 or so clones, roughly 90% of them found once; the top ten carry about 2.5%. The chain recombines TRBV24-1 with TRBJ1-4; 9 bases line up with TRBD1. The source material was peripheral blood, sampled on day 0 of AZD1222 vaccination. This receptor was obtained from an adult in good health. The CDR3 coding sequence is TGTGCCACCAGGGGGACAGGGTCTAATGAAAAACTGTTTTTT. It translates to CATRGTGSNEKLFF.